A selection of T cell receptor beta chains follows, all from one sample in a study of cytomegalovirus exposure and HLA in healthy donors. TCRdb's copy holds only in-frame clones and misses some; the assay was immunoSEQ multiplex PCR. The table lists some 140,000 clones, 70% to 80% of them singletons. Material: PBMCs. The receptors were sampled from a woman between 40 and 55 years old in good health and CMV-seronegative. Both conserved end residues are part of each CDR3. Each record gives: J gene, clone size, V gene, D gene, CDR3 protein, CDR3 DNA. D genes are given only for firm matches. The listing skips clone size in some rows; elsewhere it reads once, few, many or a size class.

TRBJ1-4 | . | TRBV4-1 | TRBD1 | CASSQRQGGGKLFF | TGCGCCAGCAGCCAACGACAGGGGGGTGGGAAACTGTTTTTT
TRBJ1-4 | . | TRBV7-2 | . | CASSLVSGQLEKLFF | TGTGCCAGCAGCTTGGTCTCAGGGCAGTTAGAAAAACTGTTTTTT
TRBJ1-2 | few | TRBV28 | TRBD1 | CASSLSDRGYGYTF | TGTGCCAGCAGTTTATCGGACAGGGGATATGGCTACACCTTC
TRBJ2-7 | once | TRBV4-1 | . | CASSHPGSYEQYF | TGCGCCAGCAGCCACCCCGGGTCCTACGAGCAGTACTTC
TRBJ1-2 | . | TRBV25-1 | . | CASSEGLQAAFEGYTF | TGTGCCAGCAGTGAAGGGCTACAGGCCGCCTTTGAAGGCTACACCTTC
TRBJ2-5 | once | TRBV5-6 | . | CASSVPGTYQETQYF | TGTGCCAGCAGCGTACCCGGGACATACCAAGAGACCCAGTACTTC
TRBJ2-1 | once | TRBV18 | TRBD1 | CASSRLDRANEQFF | TGTGCCAGCTCACGGCTGGACAGGGCGAATGAGCAGTTCTTC
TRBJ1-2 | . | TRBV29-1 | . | CSVEDTGENYGYTF | TGCAGCGTTGAAGATACCGGGGAAAACTATGGCTACACCTTC
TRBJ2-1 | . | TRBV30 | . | CAWSGIASEEFF | TGTGCCTGGAGTGGAATAGCTAGCGAGGAGTTCTTC
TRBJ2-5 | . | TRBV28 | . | CASSFSQIYQETQYF | TGTGCCAGCAGTTTCTCGCAGATTTACCAAGAGACCCAGTACTTC
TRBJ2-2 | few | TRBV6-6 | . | CASSPAQAGFIGELFF | TGTGCCAGCAGCCCAGCCCAGGCGGGGTTTATCGGGGAGCTGTTTTTT
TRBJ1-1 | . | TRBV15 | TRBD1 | CASSTGVGTEAFF | TGTGCCTCTTCGACAGGGGTGGGCACTGAAGCTTTCTTT
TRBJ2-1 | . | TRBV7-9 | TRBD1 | CASSLLGGTGYYNEQFF | TGTGCCAGCAGCTTATTAGGGGGGACAGGATACTACAATGAGCAGTTCTTC
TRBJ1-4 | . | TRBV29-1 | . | CSVEPHSGTNEKLFF | TGCAGCGTTGAACCCCATTCGGGAACTAATGAAAAACTGTTTTTT
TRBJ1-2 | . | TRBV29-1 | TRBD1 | CSVGTGANYGYTF | TGCAGCGTGGGGACAGGCGCTAACTATGGCTACACCTTC
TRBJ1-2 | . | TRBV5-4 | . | CASSPPGGGYGYTF | TGTGCCAGCAGTCCGCCCGGGGGGGGCTATGGCTACACCTTC
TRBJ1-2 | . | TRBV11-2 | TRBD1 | CASSLGIRQGVGLYGYTF | TGTGCCAGCAGCTTGGGCATTAGACAGGGTGTGGGCCTCTATGGCTACACCTTC
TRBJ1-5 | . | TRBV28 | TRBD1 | CASSLGQGAQSNQPQHF | TGTGCCAGCAGTTTAGGACAGGGGGCGCAGAGCAATCAGCCCCAGCATTTT
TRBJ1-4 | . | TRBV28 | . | CASSFAGSNEKLFF | TGTGCCAGCAGTTTTGCAGGGTCAAATGAAAAACTGTTTTTT
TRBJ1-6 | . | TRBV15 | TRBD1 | CATSSGQGDNSPLHF | TGTGCCACCAGCAGCGGACAGGGGGATAATTCCCCCCTCCACTTT